This is a list of T cell receptor beta chains from one sample in a study of blood T cell repertoires in COVID-19. Libraries were prepared by immunoSEQ multiplex PCR; TCRdb keeps only in-frame clonotypes and omits some of them. The sample carries some 49,000 clones, approximately 93% recorded once. Sequenced sample: peripheral blood. The source of these receptors is a man aged 60-69 years with COVID-19, enrolled during active disease. Both conserved end residues are part of each CDR3. The order of the fields is V gene, CDR3 length, J gene, CDR3 protein.

>TRBV27|16|TRBJ2-7
CASSRSAAPSSYEQYF
>TRBV15|17|TRBJ2-4
CATSREGGRAGGNIQYF
>TRBV28|16|TRBJ1-2
CASSLIRDRGNYGYTF
>TRBV30|13|TRBJ1-2
CAWSLSGNYGYTF
>TRBV30|19|TRBJ1-3
CAWSDGTRPLTPSGNTIYF
>TRBV24-1|18|TRBJ2-1
CATSDSGVSGGAVNEQFF
>TRBV10-3|14|TRBJ1-5
CATRPQGGNQPQHF
>TRBV12-5|15|TRBJ1-1
CASGLGTAGNTEAFF
>TRBV9|15|TRBJ2-7
CASSPAGTYSYEQYF
>TRBV9|15|TRBJ1-3
CASSVERGPVGTIYF
>TRBV5-1|14|TRBJ1-5
CASSPSGGNQPQHF
>TRBV12-3/TRBV12-4|12|TRBJ2-3
CASSLHPTRLYF
>TRBV29-1|14|TRBJ1-2
CSVEQGAVRQGYTF
>TRBV30|13|TRBJ1-2
CAWSRDRPYGYTF
>TRBV30|15|TRBJ2-2
CAWSMVGGPTGELFF
>TRBV2|14|TRBJ2-2
CAGQGTVNTGELFF
>TRBV7-9|14|TRBJ1-2
CASSLGGQDFGYTF
>TRBV5-6|15|TRBJ1-6
CASSPTGAYNSPLHF
>TRBV12-3/TRBV12-4|13|TRBJ2-7
CASRPGLANEQYF
>TRBV2|13|TRBJ1-6
CASSEGPNSPLHF
>TRBV29-1|13|TRBJ1-2
CSVTDRNNYGYTF
>TRBV28|13|TRBJ1-2
CASRQDSNYGYTF